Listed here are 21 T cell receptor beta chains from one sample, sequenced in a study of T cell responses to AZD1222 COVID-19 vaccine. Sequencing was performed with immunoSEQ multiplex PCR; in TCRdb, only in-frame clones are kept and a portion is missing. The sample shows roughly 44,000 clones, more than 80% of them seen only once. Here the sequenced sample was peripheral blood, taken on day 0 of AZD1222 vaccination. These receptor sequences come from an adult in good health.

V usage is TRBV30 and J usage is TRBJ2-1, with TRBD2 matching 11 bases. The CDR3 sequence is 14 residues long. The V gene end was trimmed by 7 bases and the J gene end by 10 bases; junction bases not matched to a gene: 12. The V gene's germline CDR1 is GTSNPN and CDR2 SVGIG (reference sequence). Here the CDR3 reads CAYSKETSGTEQFF. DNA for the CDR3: TGTGCCTATTCTAAAGAGACTAGCGGGACAGAGCAGTTCTTC.

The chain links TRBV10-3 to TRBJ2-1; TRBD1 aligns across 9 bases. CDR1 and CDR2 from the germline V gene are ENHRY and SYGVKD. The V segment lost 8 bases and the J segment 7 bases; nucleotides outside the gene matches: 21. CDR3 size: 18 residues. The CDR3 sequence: CAIGRDRVWAGEGNEQFF. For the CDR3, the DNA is TGTGCCATCGGCCGGGACAGGGTATGGGCAGGGGAAGGTAATGAGCAGTTCTTC.

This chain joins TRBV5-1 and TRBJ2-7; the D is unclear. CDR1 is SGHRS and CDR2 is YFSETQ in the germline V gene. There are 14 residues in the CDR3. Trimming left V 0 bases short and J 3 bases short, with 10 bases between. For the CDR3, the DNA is TGCGCCAGCAGCTTGGGAGAGCCAGGCTACGAGCAGTACTTC. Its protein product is CASSLGEPGYEQYF. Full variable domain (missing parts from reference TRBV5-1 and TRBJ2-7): KAGVTQTPRYLIKTRGQQVTLSCSPISGHRSVSWYQQTPGQGLQFLFEYFSETQRNKGNFPGRFSGRQFSNSRSEMNVSTLELGDSALYLCASSLGEPGYEQYFGPGTRLTVT.

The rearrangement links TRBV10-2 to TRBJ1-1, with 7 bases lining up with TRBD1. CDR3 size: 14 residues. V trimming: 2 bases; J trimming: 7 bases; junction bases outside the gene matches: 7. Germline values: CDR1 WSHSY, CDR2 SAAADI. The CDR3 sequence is CASSERTGFSEAFF. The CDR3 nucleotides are TGCGCCAGCAGTGAGCGGACAGGATTCAGTGAAGCTTTCTTT.

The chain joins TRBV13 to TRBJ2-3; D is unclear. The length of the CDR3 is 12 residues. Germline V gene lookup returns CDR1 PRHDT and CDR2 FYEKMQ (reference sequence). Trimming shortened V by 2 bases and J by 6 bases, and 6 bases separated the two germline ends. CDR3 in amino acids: CASSLSHDTQYF. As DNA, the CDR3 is TGTGCCAGCAGCTTAAGTCACGATACGCAGTATTTT. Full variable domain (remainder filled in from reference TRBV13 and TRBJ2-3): AAGVIQSPRHLIKEKRETATLKCYPIPRHDTVYWYQQGPGQDPQFLISFYEKMQSDKGSIPDRFSAQQFSDYHSELNMSSLELGDSALYFCASSLSHDTQYFGPGTRLTVL.

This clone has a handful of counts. This chain's CDR3 is CASSLKSSDRGNQPQHF. In nucleotides, the CDR3 is TGTGCCAGCAGCTTAAAGTCGTCGGACAGGGGCAATCAGCCCCAGCATTTT. The chain combines TRBV7-2 with TRBJ1-5, with 8 nucleotides matching TRBD1. The CDR3 sequence is 17 residues long. Per the germline V gene, CDR1 is SGHTA and CDR2 is FQGNSA. The trim removed 2 bases at V and 2 bases at J, leaving 8 bases unmatched.

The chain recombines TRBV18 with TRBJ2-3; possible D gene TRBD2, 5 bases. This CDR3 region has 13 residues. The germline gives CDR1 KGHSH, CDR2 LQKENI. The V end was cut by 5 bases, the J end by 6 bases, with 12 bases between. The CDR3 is CASSSSRADTQYF. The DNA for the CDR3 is TGTGCCAGCTCATCCTCGAGGGCGGATACGCAGTATTTT.

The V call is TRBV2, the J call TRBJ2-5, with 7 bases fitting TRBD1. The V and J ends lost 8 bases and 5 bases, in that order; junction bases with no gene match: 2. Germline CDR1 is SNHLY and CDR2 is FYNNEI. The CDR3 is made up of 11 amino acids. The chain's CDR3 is CASGRGETQYF. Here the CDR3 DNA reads TGTGCCAGCGGCAGGGGGGAGACCCAGTACTTC.

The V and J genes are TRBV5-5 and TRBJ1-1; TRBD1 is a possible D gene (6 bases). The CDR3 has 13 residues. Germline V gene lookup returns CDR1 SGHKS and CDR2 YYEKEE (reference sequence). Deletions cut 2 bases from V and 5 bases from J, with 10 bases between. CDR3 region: CASSLQGGTEAFF. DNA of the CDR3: TGTGCCAGCAGCTTACAGGGAGGAACTGAAGCTTTCTTT.

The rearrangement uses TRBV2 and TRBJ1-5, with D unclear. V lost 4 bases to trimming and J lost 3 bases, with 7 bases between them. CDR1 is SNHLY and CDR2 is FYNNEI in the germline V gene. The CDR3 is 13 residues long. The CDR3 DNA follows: TGTGCCAGCAGTGGGATCAACAATCAGCCCCAGCATTTT. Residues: CASSGINNQPQHF.

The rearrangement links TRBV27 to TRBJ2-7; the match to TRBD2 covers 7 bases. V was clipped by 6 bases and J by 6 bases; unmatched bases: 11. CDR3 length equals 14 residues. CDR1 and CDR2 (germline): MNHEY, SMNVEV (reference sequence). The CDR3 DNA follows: TGTGCCAGCAGCGCCGGCGGGGGACTCTTCGAGCAGTACTTC. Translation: CASSAGGGLFEQYF.

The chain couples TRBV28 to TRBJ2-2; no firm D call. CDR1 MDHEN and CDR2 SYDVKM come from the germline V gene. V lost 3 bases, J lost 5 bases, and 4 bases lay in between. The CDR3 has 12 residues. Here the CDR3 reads CASSFFTGELFF. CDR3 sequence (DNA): TGTGCCAGCAGTTTTTTTACCGGGGAGCTGTTTTTT.

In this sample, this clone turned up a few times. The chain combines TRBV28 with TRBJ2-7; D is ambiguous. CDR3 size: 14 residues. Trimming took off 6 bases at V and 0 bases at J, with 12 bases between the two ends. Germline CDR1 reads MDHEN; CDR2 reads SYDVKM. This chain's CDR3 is CASSRSRSSYEQYF. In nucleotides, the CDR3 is TGTGCCAGCAGCCGATCACGGAGCTCCTACGAGCAGTACTTC.

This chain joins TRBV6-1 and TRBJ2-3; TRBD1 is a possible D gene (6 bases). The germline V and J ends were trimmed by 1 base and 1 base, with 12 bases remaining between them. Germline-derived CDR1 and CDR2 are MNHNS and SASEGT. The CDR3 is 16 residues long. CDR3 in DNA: TGTGCCAGCAGTGAAGTGTCTTCAGGGGGCACAGATACGCAGTATTTT. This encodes CASSEVSSGGTDTQYF.

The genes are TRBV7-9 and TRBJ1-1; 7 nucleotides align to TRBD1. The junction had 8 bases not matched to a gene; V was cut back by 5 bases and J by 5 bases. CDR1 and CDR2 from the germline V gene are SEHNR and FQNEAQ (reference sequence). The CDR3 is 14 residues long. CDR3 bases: TGTGCCAGCAGCCTCAGCGACAGGGCAACTGAAGCTTTCTTT. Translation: CASSLSDRATEAFF.

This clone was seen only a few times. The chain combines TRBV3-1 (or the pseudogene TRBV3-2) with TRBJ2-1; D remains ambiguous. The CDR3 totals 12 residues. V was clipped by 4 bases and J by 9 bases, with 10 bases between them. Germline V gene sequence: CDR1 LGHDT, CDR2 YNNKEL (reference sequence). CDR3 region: CASSLRSTEQFF. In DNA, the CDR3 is TGTGCCAGCAGCCTGCGGTCGACTGAGCAGTTCTTC.

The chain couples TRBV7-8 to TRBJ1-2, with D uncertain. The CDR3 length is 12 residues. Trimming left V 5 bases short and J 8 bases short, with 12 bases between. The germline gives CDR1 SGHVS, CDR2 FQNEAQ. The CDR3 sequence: CASSPFSRGYTF. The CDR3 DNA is TGTGCCAGCAGCCCCTTCAGCCGGGGCTACACCTTC.

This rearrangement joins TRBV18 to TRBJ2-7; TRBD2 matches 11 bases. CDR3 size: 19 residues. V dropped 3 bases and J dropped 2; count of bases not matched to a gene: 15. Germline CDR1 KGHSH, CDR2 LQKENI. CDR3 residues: CASSPYLGSGTSGTYEQYF. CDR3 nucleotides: TGTGCCAGCTCACCGTATTTGGGAAGTGGGACTAGCGGTACCTACGAGCAGTACTTC.

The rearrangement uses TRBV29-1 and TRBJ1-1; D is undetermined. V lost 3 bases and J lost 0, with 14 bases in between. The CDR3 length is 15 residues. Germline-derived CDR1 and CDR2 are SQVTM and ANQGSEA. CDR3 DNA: TGCAGCGTTGACCCAGACGGGTACATGAACACTGAAGCTTTCTTT. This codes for CSVDPDGYMNTEAFF.

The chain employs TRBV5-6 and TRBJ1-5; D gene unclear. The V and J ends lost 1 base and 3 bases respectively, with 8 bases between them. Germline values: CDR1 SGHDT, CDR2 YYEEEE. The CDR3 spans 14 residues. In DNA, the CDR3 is TGTGCCAGCAGCTTGAACGGGGTCAATCAGCCCCAGCATTTT. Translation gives CASSLNGVNQPQHF. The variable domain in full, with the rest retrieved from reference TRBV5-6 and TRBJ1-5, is DAGVTQSPTHLIKTRGQQVTLRCSPKSGHDTVSWYQQALGQGPQFIFQYYEEEERQRGNFPDRFSGHQFPNYSSELNVNALLLGDSALYLCASSLNGVNQPQHFGDGTRLSIL.

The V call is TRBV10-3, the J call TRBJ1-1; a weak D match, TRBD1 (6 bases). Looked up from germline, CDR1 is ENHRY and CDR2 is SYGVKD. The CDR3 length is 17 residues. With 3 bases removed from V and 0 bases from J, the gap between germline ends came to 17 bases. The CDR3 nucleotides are TGTGCCATCAGTGACCCCCCCAGGGGCGACATGAACACTGAAGCTTTCTTT. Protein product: CAISDPPRGDMNTEAFF.